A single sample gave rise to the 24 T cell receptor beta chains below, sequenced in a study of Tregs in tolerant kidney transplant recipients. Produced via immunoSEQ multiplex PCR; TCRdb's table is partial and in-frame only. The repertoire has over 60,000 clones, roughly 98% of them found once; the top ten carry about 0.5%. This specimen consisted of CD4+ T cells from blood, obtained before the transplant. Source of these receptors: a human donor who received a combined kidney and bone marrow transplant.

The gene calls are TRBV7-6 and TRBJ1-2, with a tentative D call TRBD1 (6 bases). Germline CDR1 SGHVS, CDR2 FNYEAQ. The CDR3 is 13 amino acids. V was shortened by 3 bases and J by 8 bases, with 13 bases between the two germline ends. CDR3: CASSLAGGRGYTF. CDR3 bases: TGTGCCAGCAGCTTGGCGGGGGGCCGGGGCTACACCTTC.

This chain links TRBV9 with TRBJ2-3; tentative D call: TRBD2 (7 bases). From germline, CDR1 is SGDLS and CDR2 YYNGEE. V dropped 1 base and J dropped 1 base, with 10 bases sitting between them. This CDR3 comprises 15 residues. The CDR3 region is CASSVQGGGTDTQYF. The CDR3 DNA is TGTGCCAGCAGCGTACAAGGGGGGGGCACAGATACGCAGTATTTT.

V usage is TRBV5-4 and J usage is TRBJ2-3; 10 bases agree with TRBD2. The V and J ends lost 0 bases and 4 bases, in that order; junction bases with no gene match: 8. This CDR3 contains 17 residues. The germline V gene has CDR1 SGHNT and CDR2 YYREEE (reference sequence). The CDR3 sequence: CASSLGERGGPADTQYF. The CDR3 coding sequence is TGTGCCAGCAGCTTGGGTGAGCGGGGGGGCCCGGCAGATACGCAGTATTTT.

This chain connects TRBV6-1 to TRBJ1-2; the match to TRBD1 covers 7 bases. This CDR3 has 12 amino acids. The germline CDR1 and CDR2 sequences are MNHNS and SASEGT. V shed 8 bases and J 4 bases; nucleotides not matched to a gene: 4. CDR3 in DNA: TGTGCCAGCCTGGGACAGCTCTATGGCTACACCTTC. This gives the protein CASLGQLYGYTF.

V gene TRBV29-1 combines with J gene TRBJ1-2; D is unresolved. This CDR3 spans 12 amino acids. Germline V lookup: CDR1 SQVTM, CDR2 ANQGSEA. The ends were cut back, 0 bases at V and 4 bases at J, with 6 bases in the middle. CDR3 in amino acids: CSVEETAYGYTF. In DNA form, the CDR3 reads TGCAGCGTTGAAGAAACAGCCTATGGCTACACCTTC. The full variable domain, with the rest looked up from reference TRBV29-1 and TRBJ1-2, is SAVISQKPSRDICQRGTSLTIQCQVDSQVTMMFWYRQQPGQSLTLIATANQGSEATYESGFVIDKFPISRPNLTFSTLTVSNMSPEDSSIYLCSVEETAYGYTFGSGTRLTVV.

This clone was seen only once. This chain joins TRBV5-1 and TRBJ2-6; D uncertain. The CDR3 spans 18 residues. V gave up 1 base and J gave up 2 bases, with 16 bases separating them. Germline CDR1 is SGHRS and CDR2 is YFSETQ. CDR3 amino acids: CASSLLSLESAGANVLTF. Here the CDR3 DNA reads TGCGCCAGCAGCTTGCTATCTTTGGAGTCAGCTGGGGCCAACGTCCTGACTTTC.

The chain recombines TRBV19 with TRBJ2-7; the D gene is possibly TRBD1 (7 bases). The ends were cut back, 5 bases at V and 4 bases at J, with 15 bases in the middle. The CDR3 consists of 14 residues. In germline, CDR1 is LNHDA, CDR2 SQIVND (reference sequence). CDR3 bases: TGTGCCAGTAGTCCAAGGACAGGAGGGTACGAGCAGTACTTC. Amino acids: CASSPRTGGYEQYF. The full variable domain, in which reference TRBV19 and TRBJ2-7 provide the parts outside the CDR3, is DGGITQSPKYLFRKEGQNVTLSCEQNLNHDAMYWYRQDPGQGLRLIYYSQIVNDFQKGDIAEGYSVSREKKESFPLTVTSAQKNPTAFYLCASSPRTGGYEQYFGPGTRLTVT.

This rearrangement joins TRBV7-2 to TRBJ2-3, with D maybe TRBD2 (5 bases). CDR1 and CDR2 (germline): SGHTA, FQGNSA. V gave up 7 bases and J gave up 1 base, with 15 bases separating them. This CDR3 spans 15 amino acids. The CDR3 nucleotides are TGTGCCAGCAACCCCCAAGCGGACGGCACAGATACGCAGTATTTT. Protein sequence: CASNPQADGTDTQYF.

The CDR3 region has the DNA TGTGCCAGCTCCGAGGGGGCGGGGAACACTGAAGCTTTCTTT. The encoded protein is CASSEGAGNTEAFF. The chain joins TRBV18 to TRBJ1-1, with TRBD1 matching 7 bases. With 6 bases clipped from V and 1 base from J, the junction kept 5 bases outside the gene matches. In germline, CDR1 is KGHSH, CDR2 LQKENI. The CDR3 length is 14 residues.

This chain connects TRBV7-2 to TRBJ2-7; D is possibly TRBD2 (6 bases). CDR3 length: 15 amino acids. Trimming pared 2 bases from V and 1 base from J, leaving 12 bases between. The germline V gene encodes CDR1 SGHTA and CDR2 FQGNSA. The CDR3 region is CASSLRRGSSYEQYF. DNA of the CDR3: TGTGCCAGCAGCTTACGGAGGGGATCATCCTACGAGCAGTACTTC.

DNA of the CDR3: TGTGCCAGCAGCAACCCCAGGCAGGGGGCTTCAGGTCGGATGTTCGAGCAGTACTTC. This translates into CASSNPRQGASGRMFEQYF. J is TRBJ2-7 and V is TRBV5-8, with TRBD1 matching over 8 bases. CDR1 and CDR2 (germline): SGHTS, YDEGEE. The V and J ends lost 4 bases and 6 bases, in that order; junction bases with no gene match: 24. The length of the CDR3 is 19 residues.

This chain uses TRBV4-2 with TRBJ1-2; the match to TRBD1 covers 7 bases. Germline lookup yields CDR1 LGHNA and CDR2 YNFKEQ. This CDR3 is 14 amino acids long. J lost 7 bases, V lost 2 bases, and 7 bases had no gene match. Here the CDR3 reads CASSQSRQGLGYTF. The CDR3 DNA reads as TGTGCCAGCAGCCAATCCAGACAGGGCCTTGGCTACACCTTC.

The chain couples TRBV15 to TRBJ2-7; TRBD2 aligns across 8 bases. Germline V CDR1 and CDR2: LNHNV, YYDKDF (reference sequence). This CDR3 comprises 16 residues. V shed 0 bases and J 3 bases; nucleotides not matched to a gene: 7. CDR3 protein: CATSRDYSGGLYEQYF. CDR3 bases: TGTGCCACCAGCAGAGATTACAGCGGGGGCCTCTACGAGCAGTACTTC.

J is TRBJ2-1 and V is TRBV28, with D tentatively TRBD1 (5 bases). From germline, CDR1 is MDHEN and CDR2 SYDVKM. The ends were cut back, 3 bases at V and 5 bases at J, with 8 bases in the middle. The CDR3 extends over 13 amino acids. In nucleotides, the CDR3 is TGTGCCAGCAGTTTGGGGCTCAACAATGAGCAGTTCTTC. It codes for CASSLGLNNEQFF.

The CDR3 reads CASNRGYNSPLHF. In DNA form, the CDR3 reads TGTGCCAGCAATCGGGGATATAATTCACCCCTCCACTTT. The V call is TRBV9, the J call TRBJ1-6; no clear D gene. Germline CDR1 reads SGDLS; CDR2 reads YYNGEE. V was trimmed by 6 bases and J by 4 bases, leaving 8 bases between them. The CDR3 totals 13 residues.

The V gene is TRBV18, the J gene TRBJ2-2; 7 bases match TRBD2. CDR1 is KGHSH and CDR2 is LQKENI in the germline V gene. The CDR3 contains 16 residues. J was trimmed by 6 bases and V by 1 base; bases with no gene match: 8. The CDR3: CASSPRGGAGPGELFF. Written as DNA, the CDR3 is TGTGCCAGCTCACCACGAGGTGGAGCGGGGCCCGGGGAGCTGTTTTTT. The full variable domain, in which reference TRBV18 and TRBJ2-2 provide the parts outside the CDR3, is NAGVMQNPRHLVRRRGQEARLRCSPMKGHSHVYWYRQLPEEGLKFMVYLQKENIIDESGMPKERFSAEFPKEGPSILRIQQVVRGDSAAYFCASSPRGGAGPGELFFGEGSRLTVL.

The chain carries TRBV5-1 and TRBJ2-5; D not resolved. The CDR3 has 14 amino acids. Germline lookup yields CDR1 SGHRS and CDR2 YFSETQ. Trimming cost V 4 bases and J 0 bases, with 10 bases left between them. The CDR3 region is CASSQSSDQETQYF. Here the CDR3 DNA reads TGCGCCAGCAGCCAATCTTCGGACCAAGAGACCCAGTACTTC.

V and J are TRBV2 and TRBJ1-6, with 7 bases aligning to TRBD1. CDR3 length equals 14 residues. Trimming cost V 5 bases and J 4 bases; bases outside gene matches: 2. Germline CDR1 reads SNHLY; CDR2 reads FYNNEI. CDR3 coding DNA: TGTGCCAGCAGTCAGACAGGGTATAATTCACCCCTCCACTTT. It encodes CASSQTGYNSPLHF.

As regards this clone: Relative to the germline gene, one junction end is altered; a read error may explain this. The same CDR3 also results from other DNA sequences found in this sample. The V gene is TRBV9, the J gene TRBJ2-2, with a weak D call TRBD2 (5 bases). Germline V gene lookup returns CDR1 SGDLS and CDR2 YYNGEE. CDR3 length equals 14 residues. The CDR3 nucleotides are TGTGCCAGTAGCGTAGGCGTGAACACCGGGGAGCTGTTTTTT. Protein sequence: CASSVGVNTGELFF.

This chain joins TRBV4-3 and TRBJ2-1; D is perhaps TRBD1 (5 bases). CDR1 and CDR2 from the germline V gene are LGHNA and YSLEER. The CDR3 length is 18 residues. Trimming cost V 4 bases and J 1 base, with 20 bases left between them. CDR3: CASSPKPSGYRSYNEQFF. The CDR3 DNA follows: TGCGCCAGCAGCCCGAAGCCAAGTGGTTACAGGTCCTACAATGAGCAGTTCTTC.

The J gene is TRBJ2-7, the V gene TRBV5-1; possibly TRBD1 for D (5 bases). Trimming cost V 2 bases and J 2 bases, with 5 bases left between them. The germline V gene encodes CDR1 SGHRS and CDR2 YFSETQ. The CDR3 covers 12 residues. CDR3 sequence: CASSLGAYEQYF. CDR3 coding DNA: TGCGCCAGCAGCTTAGGGGCCTACGAGCAGTACTTC.

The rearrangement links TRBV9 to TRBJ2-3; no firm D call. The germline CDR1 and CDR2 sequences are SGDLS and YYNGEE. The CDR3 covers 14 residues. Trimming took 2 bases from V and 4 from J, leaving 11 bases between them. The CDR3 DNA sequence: TGTGCCAGCAGCGTGGCAGCGCCGGCAGATACGCAGTATTTT. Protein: CASSVAAPADTQYF.

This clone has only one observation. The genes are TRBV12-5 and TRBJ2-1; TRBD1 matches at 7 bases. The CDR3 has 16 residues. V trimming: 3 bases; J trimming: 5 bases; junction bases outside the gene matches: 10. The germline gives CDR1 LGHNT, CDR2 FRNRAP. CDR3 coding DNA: TGTGCTAGTGGTTTTACCGGGACAGCAATTCACAATGAGCAGTTCTTC. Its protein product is CASGFTGTAIHNEQFF.

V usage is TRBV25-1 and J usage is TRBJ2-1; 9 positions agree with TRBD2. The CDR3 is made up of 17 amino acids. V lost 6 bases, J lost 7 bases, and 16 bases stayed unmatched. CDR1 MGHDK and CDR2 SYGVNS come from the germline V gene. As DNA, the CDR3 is TGTGCCAGCAGATCTAGCGGGACCCTTGTCTTAAATAATGAGCAGTTCTTC. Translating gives CASRSSGTLVLNNEQFF.